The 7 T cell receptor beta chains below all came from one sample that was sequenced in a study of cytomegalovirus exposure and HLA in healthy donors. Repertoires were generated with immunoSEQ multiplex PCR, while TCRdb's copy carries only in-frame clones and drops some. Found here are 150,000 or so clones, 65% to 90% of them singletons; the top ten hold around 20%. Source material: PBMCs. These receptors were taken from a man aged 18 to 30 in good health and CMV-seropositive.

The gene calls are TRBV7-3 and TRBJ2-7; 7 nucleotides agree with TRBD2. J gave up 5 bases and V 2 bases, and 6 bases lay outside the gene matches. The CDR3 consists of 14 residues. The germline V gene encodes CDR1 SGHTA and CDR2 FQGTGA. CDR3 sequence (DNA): TGTGCCAGCAGCTTAGCGGGAGCGTTAGACGAGCAGTACTTC. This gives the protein CASSLAGALDEQYF.

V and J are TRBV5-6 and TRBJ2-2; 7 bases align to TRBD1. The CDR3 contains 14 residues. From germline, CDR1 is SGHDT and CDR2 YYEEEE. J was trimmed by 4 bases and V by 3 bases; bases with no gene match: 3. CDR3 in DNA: TGTGCCAGCAGCTCCAGGGGGTCCACCGGGGAGCTGTTTTTT. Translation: CASSSRGSTGELFF.

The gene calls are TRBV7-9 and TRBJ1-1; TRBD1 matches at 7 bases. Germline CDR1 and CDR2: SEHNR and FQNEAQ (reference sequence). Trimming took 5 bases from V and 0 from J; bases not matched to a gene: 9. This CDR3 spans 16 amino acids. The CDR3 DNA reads TGTGCCAGCAGCGATAGGGACAGCTTCTTGAACACTGAAGCTTTCTTT. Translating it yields CASSDRDSFLNTEAFF.

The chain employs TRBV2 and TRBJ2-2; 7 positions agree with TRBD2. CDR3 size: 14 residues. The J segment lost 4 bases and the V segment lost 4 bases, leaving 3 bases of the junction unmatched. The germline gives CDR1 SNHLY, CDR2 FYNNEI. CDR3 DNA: TGTGCCAGCAGTGGACTAGCAGCCACCGGGGAGCTGTTTTTT. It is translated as CASSGLAATGELFF.

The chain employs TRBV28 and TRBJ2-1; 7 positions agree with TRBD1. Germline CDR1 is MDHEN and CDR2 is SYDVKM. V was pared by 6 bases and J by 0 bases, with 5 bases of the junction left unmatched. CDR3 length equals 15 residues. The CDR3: CASRARDSSYNEQFF. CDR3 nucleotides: TGTGCCAGCAGGGCCAGGGACAGCTCCTACAATGAGCAGTTCTTC. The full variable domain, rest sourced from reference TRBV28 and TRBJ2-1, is DVKVTQSSRYLVKRTGEKVFLECVQDMDHENMFWYRQDPGLGLRLIYFSYDVKMKEKGDIPEGYSVSREKKERFSLILESASTNQTSMYLCASRARDSSYNEQFFGPGTRLTVL.

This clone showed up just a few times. The CDR3 is CASSLTGTPVYGYTF. CDR3 bases: TGCGCCAGCAGCTTAACAGGGACCCCTGTCTATGGCTACACCTTC. The chain links TRBV5-1 to TRBJ1-2; possible D gene TRBD1, 6 bases. Germline CDR1 SGHRS, CDR2 YFSETQ. This CDR3 has 15 amino acids. The V and J ends lost 2 bases and 4 bases respectively, with 15 bases between them.

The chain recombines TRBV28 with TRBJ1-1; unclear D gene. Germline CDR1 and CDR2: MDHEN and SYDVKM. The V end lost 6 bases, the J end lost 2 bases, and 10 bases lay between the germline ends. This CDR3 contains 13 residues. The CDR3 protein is CASSPDTNTEAFF. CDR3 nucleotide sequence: TGTGCCAGCAGCCCAGACACAAACACTGAAGCTTTCTTT.